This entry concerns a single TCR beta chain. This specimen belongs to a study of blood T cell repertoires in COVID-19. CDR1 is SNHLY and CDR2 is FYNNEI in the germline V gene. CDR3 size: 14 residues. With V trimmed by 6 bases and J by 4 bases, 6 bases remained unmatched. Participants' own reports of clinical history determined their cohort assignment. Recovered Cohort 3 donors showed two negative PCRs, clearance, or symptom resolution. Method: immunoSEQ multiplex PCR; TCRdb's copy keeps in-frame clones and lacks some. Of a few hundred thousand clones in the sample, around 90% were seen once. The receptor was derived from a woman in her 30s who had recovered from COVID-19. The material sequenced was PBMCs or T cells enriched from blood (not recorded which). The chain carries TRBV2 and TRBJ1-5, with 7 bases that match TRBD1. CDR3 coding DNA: TGTGCCAGCAGCCGGGACAGCAATAATCAGCCCCAGCATTTT. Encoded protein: CASSRDSNNQPQHF.